This TCR beta chain was captured by sequencing in a study of blood T cell repertoires in COVID-19. Study at large: Samples of COVID-19 (acute and convalescent) were obtained from the United States, Italy and Spain. PBMCs, B-cell-depleted T cells, or T cells provided the cDNA or gDNA that made up the material.

Germline-derived CDR1 and CDR2 are SGHRS and YFSETQ. V lost 0 bases to trimming and J lost 5 bases; unmatched junction nucleotides: 5. The CDR3 has 16 amino acids. Authors' data handling: Researchers report that nucleated cell counts were estimated from reference gene primer amplification. The protocol was immunoSEQ multiplex PCR, while the TCRdb copy is restricted to in-frame clones and leaves out a portion. D and trimming come from the DNA, and the V and J calls and clone size come from that table. This table has under 20,000 clones, about 90% appearing once. This receptor was obtained from a human donor in a cohort sampled during active COVID-19. The material sequenced was peripheral blood. The chain is built from TRBV5-1 and TRBJ2-5, with 12 bases identical to TRBD2. CDR3 residues: CASSLERLAGGETQYF. The CDR3 DNA reads as TGCGCCAGCAGCTTGGAGCGGCTAGCGGGGGGGGAGACCCAGTACTTC.